This T cell receptor beta chain was captured by sequencing in a study of CD8 T cells in ankylosing spondylitis (dated by TCRdb to 2016 to 2017). General notes on the study: The study profiled T cell receptor beta repertoires in healthy donors and ankylosing spondylitis patients to find disease-linked TCR variants. The whole study cohort included 108 healthy donors and around 24 ankylosing spondylitis patients. Peripheral blood was sampled, and synovial fluid was additionally collected from ankylosing spondylitis patients.

Comment on this clonotype: The specificity of this receptor is unknown. It has no much larger one-base neighbor in the sample; base qualities were not kept.

Findings and caveats that apply to the study as a whole: A TCR beta motif of 7 or 8 highly homologous amino acid variants appeared characteristic of blood from ankylosing spondylitis patients. Some motif variants were previously reported in synovial fluid and blood of reactive arthritis patients, suggesting common disease-initiation mechanisms. The disease-linked clones showed a CD8+ phenotype and occurred at relatively low frequencies in peripheral blood. According to the report, matched synovial fluid samples from ankylosing spondylitis patients were significantly enriched for the disease-linked clones.

The CDR3 contains 13 residues, cysteine and phenylalanine counted. Here the CDR3 DNA is all that survives: 39 bases in frame from base 1. At the junction V is shortened by 5 bases and J by 4 bases, with 11 bases in between. This sample was sequenced with an Illumina HiSeq 2500. TCR beta libraries were prepared by quantitative 5'-RACE with molecular barcodes. In the authors' own workflow: To identify disease-linked TCR variants, a new computational method was used, one built on a probabilistic model of VDJ rearrangement. TCRdb reworked the public reads: Q25 trimming with fastp, MiXCR clone assembly, productive beta chains retained. Entries are consolidated by CDR3 protein sequence, retaining the most common genes and DNA. The V and J calls reflect TCRdb's pipeline rather than the authors' work. The sample table shows a few hundred thousand distinct CDR3 sequences, and 20% are seen once. The ten most abundant clones make up roughly 3.4% of the sample.

This receptor was taken from a female donor with ankylosing spondylitis or in good health (not recorded which). Sequencing was done on a sample of blood, either unsorted or a sorted T cell fraction (not recorded which). In this chain, TRBV12-3 or TRBV12-4 is recombined with TRBJ1-1, with no confidently assigned D gene. CDR3 reads: CASSPRWGTEAFF. The DNA sequence is given as TGTGCCAGCAGTCCGAGATGGGGCACTGAAGCTTTCTTT.